A single TCR beta chain is shown here with its context. This sample was taken from a study of blood T cell repertoires in COVID-19. Study at large: Donors in the United States, Italy and Spain gave samples during acute or convalescent COVID-19. From T cells, B-cell-depleted T cells, or PBMCs came the material, which was cDNA or gDNA.

Losses at the gene ends were 4 bases for V and 5 bases for J; bases not matched to a gene: 4. This CDR3 has 13 amino acids. Germline V gives CDR1 SNHLY, CDR2 FYNNEI. Original analysis: From reference gene primer amplification, estimates of nucleated cell counts were derived. The repertoire was sequenced with immunoSEQ multiplex PCR; TCRdb's copy has only in-frame clones and lacks some. V and J calls plus clone size are reproduced from that table; the DNA served to infer D and trimming. Of over 50,000 clones in the sample, around nine tenths were seen once. The clonotype comes from a man in his forties or fifties with active COVID-19. Sequencing was carried out using peripheral blood. V usage is TRBV2 and J usage is TRBJ2-7, with 8 positions matching TRBD2. For the CDR3, the DNA is TGTGCCAGCAGTGGACTAGCGTTAAACGAGCAGTACTTC. It encodes CASSGLALNEQYF.